This T cell receptor (beta chain) was recorded in a study of T cells in Graves' hyperthyroidism and ophthalmopathy. CDR3 length equals 12 residues. J was trimmed by 7 bases and V by 7 bases; bases with no gene match: 3. Germline lookup yields CDR1 SGHDT and CDR2 YYEEEE. From RNA transcripts, TCR beta CDR3 regions were amplified. The study used the HTBI primer set for a first-round RT-PCR of the TCR CDR3. One entry per CDR3 protein results from TCRdb running MiXCR on the multiplex PCR reads. The table includes 750,000 to 950,000 distinct CDR3 sequences, around 38% detected once. In its sample, this clonotype was seen a few times.

Sequencing was performed on blood. The TCR was taken from a man younger than 35 with Graves' hyperthyroidism. The chain uses TRBV5-6 and TRBJ2-2, with TRBD2 identical over 8 bases. The CDR3 sequence is CASGREDGELFF. CDR3 DNA: TGTGCCAGCGGGCGGGAGGACGGGGAGCTGTTTTTT.